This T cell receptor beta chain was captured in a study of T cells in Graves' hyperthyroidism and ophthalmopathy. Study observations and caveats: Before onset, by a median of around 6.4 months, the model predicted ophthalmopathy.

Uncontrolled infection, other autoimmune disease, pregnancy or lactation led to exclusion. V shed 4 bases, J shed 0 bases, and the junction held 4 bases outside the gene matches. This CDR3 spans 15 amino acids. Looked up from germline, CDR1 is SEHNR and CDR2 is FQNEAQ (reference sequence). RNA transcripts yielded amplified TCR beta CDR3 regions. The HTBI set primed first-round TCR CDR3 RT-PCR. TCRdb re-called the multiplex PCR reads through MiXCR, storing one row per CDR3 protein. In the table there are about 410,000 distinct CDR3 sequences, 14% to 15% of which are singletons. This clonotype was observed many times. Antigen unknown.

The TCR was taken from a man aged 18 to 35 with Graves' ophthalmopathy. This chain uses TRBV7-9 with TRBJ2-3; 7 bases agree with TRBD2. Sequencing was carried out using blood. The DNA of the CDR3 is TGTGCCAGCAGCTCTACTAGCGAGAGCACAGATACGCAGTATTTT. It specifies CASSSTSESTDTQYF.